Following are 9 T cell receptor beta chains from one sample sequenced in a study of T cell repertoires in aging, cancer and after chemotherapy. Peripheral blood genomic DNA, not sorted cells or RNA, was the template. A mixed TRB-A/B primer pool amplified rearranged TRB by multiplex touch-down PCR. TCRdb analysed the multiplex PCR reads with MiXCR anew, one entry per CDR3 protein. This repertoire shows fewer than 12,000 distinct CDR3 sequences, more than 25% found once; its top ten account for around 3%. The sample comprised blood. The receptors stem from a human donor in good health.

This clonotype has only a few counts. This rearrangement joins TRBV5-1 to TRBJ2-3, with 7 positions matching TRBD1. CDR1 is SGHRS and CDR2 is YFSETQ in the germline V gene. The CDR3 has 13 residues. The junction had 4 bases not matched to a gene; V was cut back by 6 bases and J by 3 bases. The CDR3 DNA is TGCGCCAGCACCACGACAGGGACAGATACGCAGTATTTT. This sequence encodes CASTTTGTDTQYF.

Written as DNA, the CDR3 is TGTGCCAGCAGAAGACGGGACAGGCTGGGGGGGCAGTTCTTC. It yields the protein CASRRRDRLGGQFF. The chain combines TRBV6-1 with TRBJ2-1; TRBD1 matches 8 bases. V lost 6 bases to trimming and J lost 12 bases; unmatched junction nucleotides: 13. Germline CDR1 and CDR2: MNHNS and SASEGT. The CDR3 covers 14 residues.

V is TRBV6-4 and J is TRBJ1-5; D not resolved. Trimming took 5 bases from V and 2 from J, leaving 16 bases between them. CDR1 and CDR2 from the germline V gene are MRHNA and SNTAGT. The CDR3 is made up of 16 amino acids. The CDR3 region has the DNA TGTGCCAGCAGTATCGAGGGCAGAGGAGGCAATCAGCCCCAGCATTTT. Protein sequence: CASSIEGRGGNQPQHF.

This clonotype occurred a few times. The CDR3 DNA follows: TGTGCCAGCAGTGAGTGGGGACGTTACCTCAATCAGCCCCAGCATTTT. Protein product: CASSEWGRYLNQPQHF. V gene TRBV6-1 combines with J gene TRBJ1-5; the D gene is possibly TRBD1 (5 bases). Between the trimmed V and J ends, which lost 3 bases and 3 bases, there was a span of 15 bases. This CDR3 region has 16 residues. CDR1 is MNHNS, CDR2 SASEGT, per germline.

This clonotype was counted only a few times. The gene calls are TRBV19 and TRBJ2-5, with 12 bases lining up with TRBD2. V dropped 3 bases and J dropped 5; count of bases not matched to a gene: 7. CDR1 is LNHDA and CDR2 is SQIVND in the germline V gene (reference sequence). This CDR3 contains 16 residues. CDR3 DNA sequence: TGTGCCAGTAGTATCCCAGGGACTAGCGGGTTGGAGACCCAGTACTTC. This encodes CASSIPGTSGLETQYF.

Relative to its sample, this clonotype is medium-sized. The chain joins TRBV27 to TRBJ2-5; D gene unclear. The CDR3 is made up of 13 amino acids. The germline V gene has CDR1 MNHEY and CDR2 SMNVEV (reference sequence). V was pared by 1 base and J by 4 bases, with 7 bases between. CDR3 sequence: CASSLFGTETQYF. The CDR3 DNA sequence: TGTGCCAGCAGTTTATTTGGAACAGAGACCCAGTACTTC.

V usage is TRBV11-3 and J usage is TRBJ2-1, with 9 bases fitting TRBD2. With 6 bases clipped from V and 9 bases from J, the junction kept 15 bases outside the gene matches. Germline V gene sequence: CDR1 SGHNT, CDR2 YENEEA. The CDR3 contains 16 residues. Written as DNA, the CDR3 is TGTGCCAGCAGTTCCCCGGGGGGTAGCGGGAGAGGTGAGCAGTTCTTC. It codes for CASSSPGGSGRGEQFF.

The CDR3 sequence: CSARGPPRINGYTF. The CDR3 nucleotides are TGCAGTGCTAGAGGCCCCCCCAGAATCAATGGCTACACCTTC. The V gene is TRBV20-1, the J gene TRBJ1-2; unclear D gene. Germline V CDR1 and CDR2: DFQATT, SNEGSKA (reference sequence). There are 14 residues in the CDR3. The V gene lost 1 base and the J gene lost 6 bases, with 15 bases spanning the gap.

Judged by abundance, this clonotype is medium-sized. J is TRBJ2-3 and V is TRBV11-3; TRBD2 aligns across 12 bases. Trimming removed 1 base from V and 15 bases from J; junction bases left unmatched: 5. There are 13 residues in the CDR3. The germline CDR1 and CDR2 sequences are SGHNT and YENEEA. In nucleotides, the CDR3 is TGTGCCAGCAGCTTAGCACTAGCGGGGGGTGCATATTTT. Protein product: CASSLALAGGAYF.